The TCR beta chain described here comes from a study of monozygotic twins with inflammatory bowel disease (dated by TCRdb to the late 2010s). About the full investigation: A total of 28 monozygotic twin pairs were included in the full study, comprising nine German pairs (four IBD-concordant, five IBD-discordant) and 19 IBD-discordant Danish pairs. Disease-associated traits were sought mainly through comparisons between IBD patients and their genetically identical healthy co-twins within discordant pairs. Each individual had, on average, about 151 000 unique TCRalpha sequences and 181 000 unique TCRbeta sequences available for analysis.

From its cysteine to its phenylalanine, the CDR3 spans 17 amino acids. No DNA is listed. CDR1 and CDR2 (SGHTA, FQGNSA) derive from the germline V gene. From each donor, an approximately 2.4 ml peripheral blood sample was collected into PAXgene tubes and kept at -80 degrees C. Total RNA was isolated from whole blood with the PAXgene blood miRNA kit on an automated QIAcube, without T cell sorting. Peripheral blood from monozygotic twin pairs concordant or discordant for inflammatory bowel disease was subjected to deep TCRalpha and TCRbeta repertoire profiling with unique molecular barcoding. Smoking habits were recorded for all twin pairs, and each individual was classified as a current, former or never smoker. Library preparation was by 5' RACE. For each TCR library, around 4,000 ng of total RNA was used. For each sample, cDNA was synthesized in eight separate reactions using SMARTScribe reverse transcriptase. During cDNA synthesis, template switching introduced unique molecular identifiers that contained a 6-nucleotide sample barcode. TCRalpha and TCRbeta cDNA was amplified by two nested PCRs of about 15 and 9 cycles, with bead purification after each PCR. Before amplification, cDNA was treated with uracil DNA-glycosylase and purified using the QIAquick PCR purification kit. In the second PCR, Illumina TruSeq-compatible adapters and sample-specific barcodes were added. TapeStation and Qubit were used to check library quality and concentration, and around 5.3 ng of each library was pooled. Sequencing of the pooled libraries was done on an Illumina HiSeq2500 single-index Rapid Run using custom sequencing primers and 2 x 100 bp reads. Regarding the original processing steps: UMI-based consensus assembly with MiGEC version 1.2.6 was used to correct PCR and sequencing errors. V(D)J alignment, clonotype assembly and CDR3 extraction were performed with MiXCR version 2.1.1. To normalise gene usage, clonotype sharing and MAIT/NKT TCR abundance, the top 1000, 10 000 and 20 000 clonotypes in each sample were analysed. After downsampling to 27 000 UMIs, diversity was calculated as the inverse Simpson index using the vegan R package. Paired Mann-Whitney U tests were applied to discordant twin pairs, with Benjamini-Hochberg correction for multiple testing. After reprocessing by TCRdb, each CDR3 protein sequence is one entry, and no DNA is given. It is TCRdb's table, rather than the study itself, that gives the V and J calls and clone size. The sample table on file contains 420,000 or so distinct CDR3 sequences. The ten largest account for 2% to 2.5% of the sample.

Regarding this clonotype: Which antigen it targets is not known.

What the research found in general, with its limitations: Background noise and inter-individual variability may have been introduced into the repertoires by the differing immunosuppressive treatments among patients. Distinction between different T cell subtypes could not be achieved in the analysis. IBD patients had lower TCRbeta repertoire diversity, measured by the inverse Simpson index, than their healthy co-twins. Compared with healthy twins, IBD patients had fewer clonotypes in common with other individuals, a difference most pronounced in patients showing signs of disease activity. The results gave no support for a single strong signal or clonotype linked to IBD. Repertoire similarity did not differ between concordant and discordant twins, possibly due to limited statistical power.

The sequencing input was blood. This receptor was identified in a human donor with ulcerative colitis or Crohn's disease, or a healthy co-twin of an affected twin (not recorded which). The chain couples TRBV7-2 to TRBJ2-1; checking the TCRdb D call of TRBD2 is not possible without DNA. The CDR3 reads as follows: CASSRFKRESPDNEQFF.